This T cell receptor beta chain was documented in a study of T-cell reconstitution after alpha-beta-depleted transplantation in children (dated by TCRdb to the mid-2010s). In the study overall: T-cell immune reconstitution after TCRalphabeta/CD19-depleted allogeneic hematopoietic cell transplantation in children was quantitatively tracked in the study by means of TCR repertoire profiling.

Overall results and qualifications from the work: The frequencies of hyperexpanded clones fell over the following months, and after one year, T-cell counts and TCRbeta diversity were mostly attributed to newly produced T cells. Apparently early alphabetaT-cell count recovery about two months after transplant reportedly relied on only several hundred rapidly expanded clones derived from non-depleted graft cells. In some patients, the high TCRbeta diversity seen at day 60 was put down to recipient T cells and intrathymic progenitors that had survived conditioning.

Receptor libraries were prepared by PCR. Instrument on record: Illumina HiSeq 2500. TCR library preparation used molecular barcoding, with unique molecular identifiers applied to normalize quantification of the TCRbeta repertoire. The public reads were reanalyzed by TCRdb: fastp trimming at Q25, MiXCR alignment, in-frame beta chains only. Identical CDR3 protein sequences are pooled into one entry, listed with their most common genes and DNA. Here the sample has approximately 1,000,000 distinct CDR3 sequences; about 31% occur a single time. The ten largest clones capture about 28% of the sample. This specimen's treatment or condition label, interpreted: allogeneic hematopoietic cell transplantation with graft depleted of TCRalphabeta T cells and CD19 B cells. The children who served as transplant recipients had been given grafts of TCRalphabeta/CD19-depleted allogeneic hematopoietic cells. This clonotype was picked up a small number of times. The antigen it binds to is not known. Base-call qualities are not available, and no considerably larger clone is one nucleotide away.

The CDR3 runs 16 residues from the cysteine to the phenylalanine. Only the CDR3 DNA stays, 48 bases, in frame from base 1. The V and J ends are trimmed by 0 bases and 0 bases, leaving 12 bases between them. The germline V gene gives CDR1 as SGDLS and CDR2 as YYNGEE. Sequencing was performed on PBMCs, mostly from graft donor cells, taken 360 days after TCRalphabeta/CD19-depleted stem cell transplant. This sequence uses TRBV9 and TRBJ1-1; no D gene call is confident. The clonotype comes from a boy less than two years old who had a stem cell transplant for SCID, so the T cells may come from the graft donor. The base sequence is TGTGCCAGCAGCGTAGGGGAAGGTCGACTGAACACTGAAGCTTTCTTT. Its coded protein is CASSVGEGRLNTEAFF.